This T cell receptor (beta chain) was sequenced during a study of cytomegalovirus exposure and HLA in healthy donors. Study observations and caveats: TCR beta chain V- and J-gene trimming was linked, in a later analysis, to a missense variant in DCLRE1C. Later work found that TCR association rates differed between HLA loci; DRB1 had the most and HLA-C the fewest.

PCR involved 60 Vbeta and 13 Jbeta primers. Method: immunoSEQ multiplex PCR; TCRdb's copy keeps in-frame clones and lacks some. The table has 220,000 or so clones, more than 60% seen once; the top ten hold 1.8%. V lost 2 bases to trimming and J lost 5 bases, with 10 bases between them. From germline, CDR1 is MNHNS and CDR2 SASEGT. This CDR3 contains 14 residues. Concerning this clone itself: Its antigen is not identified.

The chain employs TRBV6-1 and TRBJ1-5; D is undetermined. Sequencing was done on a sample of PBMCs. This receptor was obtained from a woman aged 25 to 39 in good health and CMV-seronegative. This chain's CDR3 is CASSETNRDQPQHF. CDR3 bases: TGTGCCAGCAGTGAAACTAATCGAGATCAGCCCCAGCATTTT.